The next 31 T cell receptor gamma chains were all read from a single sample in a study of Vδ1+ human thymocytes. General study findings and limits: Highly polyclonal TRG and TRD repertoires with Gaussian CDR3 length distributions appeared in thymus.

The template was reverse-transcribed extracted RNA. Pooled V-gene forward primers with one constant-region reverse primer generated the CDR3 amplicons by multiplex PCR. TCRdb re-called the multiplex PCR reads via CATT. The sample lists about 23,000 gamma-chain clones, roughly an eighth seen once, with under 2% in the top ten. These receptors lack a known antigen. The material sequenced was Vdelta1+ gamma-delta thymocytes from the thymus. Subset described: FACS-sorted CD3+ TCRalphabeta- TCRVdelta1+ TCRVdelta2- thymocytes. These TCRs come from a child under two years old who had congenital heart surgery.

The chain uses TRGV9 and TRGJ1 or TRGJ2. The trim removed 0 bases at V and 2 bases at J, leaving 7 bases unmatched. Germline CDR1 GITISATS, CDR2 ISYDGTV (reference sequence). The CDR3 is made up of 15 amino acids. The CDR3 DNA reads TGTGCCTTGTGGGAGGTGCAAGGATATTATTATAAGAAACTCTTT. Translation: CALWEVQGYYYKKLF.

Concerning this clone: A junction end diverges from the germline sequence, so it may reflect a read error. The chain carries TRGV4 and TRGJ1 or TRGJ2. The germline V gene has CDR1 EGSTGY and CDR2 YDSYTSSV. The CDR3 has 15 residues. Here the CDR3 DNA reads TGTGCCACCTGGAATGGGCTTCCTCATTATTATAAGAAACTCTTT. This sequence encodes CATWNGLPHYYKKLF.

This clone was counted between two and nine times. V and J are TRGV4 and TRGJ1 or TRGJ2. From germline, CDR1 is EGSTGY and CDR2 YDSYTSSV. This CDR3 spans 11 amino acids. V gave up 9 bases and J gave up 4 bases; unmatched junction bases: 6. The CDR3 DNA follows: TGTGCCACCGAAGCATATTATAAGAAACTCTTT. Encoded protein: CATEAYYKKLF.

This clone was seen more than once but under ten times. A much larger clone differs by one base, so this may be a read error. The chain recombines TRGV9 with TRGJ1 or TRGJ2. There are 12 residues in the CDR3. With 0 bases clipped from V and 8 bases from J, the junction kept 4 bases outside the gene matches. Germline V CDR1 and CDR2: GITISATS, ISYDGTV (reference sequence). CDR3 protein: CALWEVHHKKLF. The CDR3 DNA reads as TGTGCCTTGTGGGAGGTGCATCATAAGAAACTCTTT.

The chain recombines TRGV2 with TRGJP1. This CDR3 is 15 amino acids long. Germline V gene data show CDR1 as EGSNGY and CDR2 as YDSYNSKV. The junction had 9 bases not matched to a gene; V was cut back by 5 bases and J by 3 bases. CDR3 sequence: CATWAPRATGWFKIF. The CDR3 DNA sequence: TGTGCCACCTGGGCCCCTAGGGCCACTGGTTGGTTCAAGATATTT.

In its sample, this clone was seen a few times. The J gene is TRGJ1 or TRGJ2, the V gene TRGV4. Germline values: CDR1 EGSTGY, CDR2 YDSYTSSV. CDR3 length: 12 residues. V gave up 2 bases and J gave up 7 bases; unmatched junction bases: 5. As DNA, the CDR3 is TGTGCCACCTGGGATGTACAGTATAAGAAACTCTTT. Translating gives CATWDVQYKKLF.

The genes are TRGV2 and TRGJ1 or TRGJ2. Trimming took 0 bases from V and 10 from J; bases not matched to a gene: 6. The CDR3 is 12 residues long. CDR1 is EGSNGY, CDR2 YDSYNSKV, per germline. The CDR3 is CATWDGHGKKLF. The CDR3 region has the DNA TGTGCCACCTGGGACGGGCATGGGAAGAAACTCTTT.

This clone was counted a few times. The chain employs TRGV2 and TRGJ1 or TRGJ2. The germline V gene has CDR1 EGSNGY and CDR2 YDSYNSKV. The V gene end was trimmed by 0 bases and the J gene end by 7 bases; junction bases not matched to a gene: 3. CDR3 size: 12 residues. The CDR3 region has the DNA TGTGCCACCTGGGACGGGGAGTATAAGAAACTCTTT. This gives the protein CATWDGEYKKLF.

This clone was seen a few times. The gene calls are TRGV8 and TRGJ1 or TRGJ2. CDR1 VENAVY and CDR2 YDSYNSRV come from the germline V gene. CDR3 length equals 12 residues. Losses at the gene ends were 2 bases for V and 12 bases for J; bases not matched to a gene: 10. The DNA for the CDR3 is TGTGCCACCTGGGATATCCCCATAGGGAAACTCTTT. Its protein is CATWDIPIGKLF.

This clone was counted between two and nine times. The chain joins TRGV3 to TRGJ1 or TRGJ2. The CDR3 spans 12 residues. CDR1 is VTNTFY, CDR2 YDVSTARD, per germline (reference sequence). After removal of 3 bases from V and 7 bases from J, the junction contained 6 bases not matched to a gene. CDR3 bases: TGTGCCACCTGGGACTACCCCTATAAGAAACTCTTT. Translated: CATWDYPYKKLF.

The chain combines TRGV8 with TRGJP2. Germline CDR1 is VENAVY and CDR2 is YDSYNSRV. This CDR3 is 15 amino acids long. J gave up 3 bases and V 0 bases, and 4 bases lay outside the gene matches. The CDR3 nucleotides are TGTGCCACCTGGGATAGGGATGGTAGTGATTGGATCAAGACGTTT. This gives the protein CATWDRDGSDWIKTF.

The chain couples TRGV2 to TRGJ1 or TRGJ2. The CDR3 sequence is 14 residues long. V gave up 6 bases and J gave up 7 bases; unmatched junction bases: 15. CDR1 is EGSNGY, CDR2 YDSYNSKV, per germline. The CDR3 coding sequence is TGTGCCACCTGGTCCGAGGGGCCTGGGTATAAGAAACTCTTT. Residues: CATWSEGPGYKKLF.

A remark on this clone: Germline is not matched at one junction end, which may reflect a read error. The chain has TRGV2 and TRGJP2. This CDR3 has 16 residues. CDR1 EGSNGY and CDR2 YDSYNSKV come from the germline V gene. The CDR3 bases are TGTGCCACCTGGGACGGGCTGAGGGGTAGTGAGTGGATCAAGACGTTT. This codes for CATWDGLRGSEWIKTF.

This clone showed up just a few times. The chain recombines TRGV4 with TRGJ1 or TRGJ2. From germline, CDR1 is EGSTGY and CDR2 YDSYTSSV. CDR3 length: 15 amino acids. V lost 6 bases to trimming and J lost 4 bases; unmatched junction nucleotides: 15. CDR3 in DNA: TGTGCCACCTGGACTGGATTTGCGCGATATTATAAGAAACTCTTT. Its protein is CATWTGFARYYKKLF.

The chain carries TRGV4 and TRGJP2. CDR1 is EGSTGY and CDR2 is YDSYTSSV in the germline V gene. The V segment lost 2 bases and the J segment 6 bases; nucleotides outside the gene matches: 3. There are 13 residues in the CDR3. CDR3 region: CATWDVGDWIKTF. The DNA of the CDR3 is TGTGCCACCTGGGATGTAGGTGATTGGATCAAGACGTTT.

On this clone itself: The same CDR3 can be traced to other DNA sequences in this sample. V and J are TRGV9 and TRGJ1 or TRGJ2. The V segment lost 0 bases and the J segment 2 bases; nucleotides outside the gene matches: 4. The germline V gene encodes CDR1 GITISATS and CDR2 ISYDGTV (reference sequence). The CDR3 consists of 14 residues. The CDR3 DNA sequence: TGTGCCTTGTGGGAGGTGAAGGATTATTATAAGAAACTCTTT. Its protein product is CALWEVKDYYKKLF.

This clone was found once. Distinct nucleotide sequences in the sample also encode this CDR3. The chain couples TRGV4 to TRGJ1 or TRGJ2. The CDR3 has 14 residues. Losses at the gene ends were 0 bases for V and 3 bases for J; bases not matched to a gene: 5. CDR1 and CDR2 (germline): EGSTGY, YDSYTSSV. The CDR3 sequence is CATWDGPSYYKKLF. Here the CDR3 DNA reads TGTGCCACCTGGGATGGGCCCAGTTATTATAAGAAACTCTTT.

V is TRGV3 and J is TRGJ1 or TRGJ2. Per the germline V gene, CDR1 is VTNTFY and CDR2 is YDVSTARD (reference sequence). There are 13 residues in the CDR3. V gave up 3 bases and J gave up 7 bases; unmatched junction bases: 9. CDR3 sequence: CATWDGSYYKKLF. The CDR3 coding sequence is TGTGCCACCTGGGACGGGTCGTACTATAAGAAACTCTTT.

On this clone: The same CDR3 also results from other DNA sequences found in this sample. The V and J genes are TRGV2 and TRGJ1 or TRGJ2. The CDR3 consists of 11 residues. The trim removed 1 base at V and 12 bases at J, leaving 6 bases unmatched. The V gene's germline CDR1 is EGSNGY and CDR2 YDSYNSKV. CDR3 sequence (DNA): TGTGCCACCTGGGACGGTCGGGGGAAACTCTTT. Encoded protein: CATWDGRGKLF.

The chain recombines TRGV3 with TRGJ1 or TRGJ2. This CDR3 spans 13 amino acids. Germline V gene lookup returns CDR1 VTNTFY and CDR2 YDVSTARD (reference sequence). V shed 3 bases and J 9 bases; nucleotides not matched to a gene: 11. For the CDR3, the DNA is TGTGCCACCTGGGACTGGCTAGGGGGTAAGAAACTCTTT. The encoded protein is CATWDWLGGKKLF.

This clone showed up just a few times. The chain recombines TRGV4 with TRGJ1 or TRGJ2. This CDR3 is 14 amino acids long. Germline loops: CDR1 EGSTGY, CDR2 YDSYTSSV. With 2 bases clipped from V and 2 bases from J, the junction kept 6 bases outside the gene matches. CDR3 sequence reads: CATWDAAYYYKKLF. Written as DNA, the CDR3 is TGTGCCACCTGGGATGCCGCATATTATTATAAGAAACTCTTT.

This clone was observed a few times. V is TRGV9 and J is TRGJ1 or TRGJ2. The CDR3 consists of 14 residues. Germline assignment: CDR1 GITISATS and CDR2 ISYDGTV (reference sequence). V shed 2 bases, J shed 2 bases, and the junction held 6 bases outside the gene matches. The CDR3 DNA is TGTGCCTTGTGGGAGGGGCTGCATTATTATAAGAAACTCTTT. Amino acid sequence: CALWEGLHYYKKLF.

Notes on this clone: Compared with germline, one end of the junction differs, possibly owing to a read error. This chain uses TRGV4 with TRGJ1 or TRGJ2. The CDR3 length is 14 residues. Looked up from germline, CDR1 is EGSTGY and CDR2 is YDSYTSSV. The CDR3 loop is CATWNGPFGYKKLF. The CDR3 DNA sequence: TGTGCCACCTGGAATGGGCCCTTTGGGTATAAGAAACTCTTT.

This clone was detected only a few times. This sequence joins TRGV5 and TRGJP. V trimming: 0 bases; J trimming: 1 base; junction bases outside the gene matches: 3. Germline CDR1 is VINAFY and CDR2 is YDVSNSKD. The length of the CDR3 is 18 residues. CDR3 loop: CATWDRPGQELGKKIKVF. In DNA, the CDR3 is TGTGCCACCTGGGACAGGCCCGGGCAAGAGTTGGGCAAAAAAATCAAGGTATTT.

V usage is TRGV2 and J usage is TRGJP2. There are 15 residues in the CDR3. Germline loops: CDR1 EGSNGY, CDR2 YDSYNSKV. J gave up 7 bases and V 1 base, and 9 bases lay outside the gene matches. This CDR3 reads CATWDGPLNDWIKTF. As DNA, the CDR3 is TGTGCCACCTGGGACGGCCCCCTGAATGATTGGATCAAGACGTTT.

This clone was observed a few times. The genes are TRGV9 and TRGJ1 or TRGJ2. The germline CDR1 and CDR2 sequences are GITISATS and ISYDGTV (reference sequence). V shed 0 bases and J 11 bases; nucleotides not matched to a gene: 13. The CDR3 contains 14 residues. The CDR3 is CALWEVRVGHEKLF. The DNA for the CDR3 is TGTGCCTTGTGGGAGGTGCGAGTTGGCCATGAGAAACTCTTT.

Details on this clone: Other DNA sequences in this specimen translate into the identical CDR3. This chain connects TRGV3 to TRGJ1 or TRGJ2. The V gene's germline CDR1 is VTNTFY and CDR2 YDVSTARD (reference sequence). V lost 0 bases and J lost 2; bases outside the gene matches: 7. The CDR3 has 15 residues. CDR3 protein: CATWDRLGDYYKKLF. The CDR3 DNA sequence: TGTGCCACCTGGGACAGGCTTGGGGATTATTATAAGAAACTCTTT.

This sequence joins TRGV5 and TRGJP2. The germline CDR1 and CDR2 sequences are VINAFY and YDVSNSKD. With 1 base clipped from V and 3 bases from J, the junction kept 5 bases outside the gene matches. The CDR3 is made up of 15 amino acids. CDR3 residues: CATWDSPGSDWIKTF. The CDR3 DNA reads as TGTGCCACCTGGGACAGCCCCGGTAGTGATTGGATCAAGACGTTT.

The V call is TRGV9, the J call TRGJ1 or TRGJ2. Germline lookup yields CDR1 GITISATS and CDR2 ISYDGTV (reference sequence). The CDR3 runs to 22 residues. J was trimmed by 3 bases and V by 4 bases; bases with no gene match: 33. The CDR3 DNA is TGTGCCTTGTGGGAACCATGGATGTCGGGATGTTCCCGTAATCCGGTTTATTATAAGAAACTCTTT. Translation gives CALWEPWMSGCSRNPVYYKKLF.

Comments on this clone: Different DNA sequences within this sample yield the same CDR3. This rearrangement joins TRGV2 to TRGJ1 or TRGJ2. The V gene end was trimmed by 0 bases and the J gene end by 7 bases; junction bases not matched to a gene: 6. Germline CDR1 EGSNGY, CDR2 YDSYNSKV. The CDR3 consists of 13 residues. The CDR3, as DNA: TGTGCCACCTGGGACGGGCCGGGATATAAGAAACTCTTT. Translated, it gives CATWDGPGYKKLF.

With respect to this clone: Distinct nucleotide sequences in the sample also encode this CDR3. This chain connects TRGV5 to TRGJP2. The CDR3 contains 16 residues. The trim removed 0 bases at V and 3 bases at J, leaving 7 bases unmatched. Germline loops: CDR1 VINAFY, CDR2 YDVSNSKD. CDR3 nucleotide sequence: TGTGCCACCTGGGACAGGCCTGGGGGTAGTGATTGGATCAAGACGTTT. Its protein is CATWDRPGGSDWIKTF.